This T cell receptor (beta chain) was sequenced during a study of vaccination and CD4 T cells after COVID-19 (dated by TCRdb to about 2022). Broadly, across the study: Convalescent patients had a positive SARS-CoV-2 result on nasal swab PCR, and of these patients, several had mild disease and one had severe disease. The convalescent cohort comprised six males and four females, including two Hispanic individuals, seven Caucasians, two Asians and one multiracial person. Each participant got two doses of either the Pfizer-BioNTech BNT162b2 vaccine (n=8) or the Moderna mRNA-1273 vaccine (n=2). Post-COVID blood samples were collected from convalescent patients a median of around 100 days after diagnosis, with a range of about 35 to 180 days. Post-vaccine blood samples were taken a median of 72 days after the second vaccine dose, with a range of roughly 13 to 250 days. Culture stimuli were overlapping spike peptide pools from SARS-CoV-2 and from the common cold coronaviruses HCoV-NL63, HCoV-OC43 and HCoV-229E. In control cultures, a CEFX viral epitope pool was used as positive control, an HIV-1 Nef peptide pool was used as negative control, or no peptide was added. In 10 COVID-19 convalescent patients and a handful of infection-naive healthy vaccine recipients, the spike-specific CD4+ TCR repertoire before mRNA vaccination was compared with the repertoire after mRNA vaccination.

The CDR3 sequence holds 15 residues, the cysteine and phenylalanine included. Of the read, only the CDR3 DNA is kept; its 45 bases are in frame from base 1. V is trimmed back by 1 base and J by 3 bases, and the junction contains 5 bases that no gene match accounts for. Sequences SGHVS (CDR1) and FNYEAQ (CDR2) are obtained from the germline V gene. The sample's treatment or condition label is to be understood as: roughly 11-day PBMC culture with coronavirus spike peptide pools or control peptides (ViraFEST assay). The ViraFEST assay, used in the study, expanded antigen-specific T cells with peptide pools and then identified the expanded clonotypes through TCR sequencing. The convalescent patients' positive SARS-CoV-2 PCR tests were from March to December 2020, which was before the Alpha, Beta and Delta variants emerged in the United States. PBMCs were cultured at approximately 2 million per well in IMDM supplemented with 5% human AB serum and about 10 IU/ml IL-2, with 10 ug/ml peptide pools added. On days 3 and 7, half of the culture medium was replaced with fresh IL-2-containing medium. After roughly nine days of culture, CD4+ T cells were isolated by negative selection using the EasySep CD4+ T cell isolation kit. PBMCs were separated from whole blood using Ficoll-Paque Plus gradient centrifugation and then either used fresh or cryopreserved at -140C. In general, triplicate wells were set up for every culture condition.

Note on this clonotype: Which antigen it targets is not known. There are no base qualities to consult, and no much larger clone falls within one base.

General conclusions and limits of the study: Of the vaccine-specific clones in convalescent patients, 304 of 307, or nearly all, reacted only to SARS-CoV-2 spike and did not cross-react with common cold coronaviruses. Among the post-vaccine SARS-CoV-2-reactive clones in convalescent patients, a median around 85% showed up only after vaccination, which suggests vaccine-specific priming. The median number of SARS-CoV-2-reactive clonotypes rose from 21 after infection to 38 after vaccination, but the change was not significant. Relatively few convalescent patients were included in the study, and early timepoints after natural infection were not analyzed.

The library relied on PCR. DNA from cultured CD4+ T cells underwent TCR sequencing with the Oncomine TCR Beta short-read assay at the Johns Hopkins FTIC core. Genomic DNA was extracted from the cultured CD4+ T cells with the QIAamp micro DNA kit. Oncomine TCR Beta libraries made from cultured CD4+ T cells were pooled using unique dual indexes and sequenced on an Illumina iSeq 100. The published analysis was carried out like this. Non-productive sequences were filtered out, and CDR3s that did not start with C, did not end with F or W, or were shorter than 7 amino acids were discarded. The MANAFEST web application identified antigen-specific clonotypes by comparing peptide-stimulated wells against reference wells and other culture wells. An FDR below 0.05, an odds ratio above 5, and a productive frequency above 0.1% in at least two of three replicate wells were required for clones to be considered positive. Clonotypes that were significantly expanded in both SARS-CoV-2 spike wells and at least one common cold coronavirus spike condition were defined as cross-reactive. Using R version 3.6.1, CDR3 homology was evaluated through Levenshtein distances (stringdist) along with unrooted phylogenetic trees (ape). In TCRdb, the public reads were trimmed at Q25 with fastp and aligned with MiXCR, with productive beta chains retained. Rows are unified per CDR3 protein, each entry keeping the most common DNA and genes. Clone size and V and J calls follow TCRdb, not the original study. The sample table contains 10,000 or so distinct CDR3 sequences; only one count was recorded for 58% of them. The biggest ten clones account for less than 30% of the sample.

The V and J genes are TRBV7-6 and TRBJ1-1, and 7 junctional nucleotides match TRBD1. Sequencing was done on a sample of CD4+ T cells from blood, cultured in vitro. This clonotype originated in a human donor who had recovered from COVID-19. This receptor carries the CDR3 CASSLVGGRYTEAFF. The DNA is TGTGCCAGCAGCTTAGTAGGGGGCAGATACACTGAAGCTTTCTTT.